These 9 T cell receptor beta chains were sequenced from one sample in a study of somatic mutations in cytotoxic T cells in rheumatoid arthritis listed by TCRdb under 2017. Preparation of the library involved the immunoSEQ multiplex PCR assay. TCRdb provides this immuneACCESS table in a form limited to in-frame rearrangements. Some clones are lacking; in checked studies, under half of them reflect an unresolved V gene, and why the rest are absent is not known. This sample comprises around 19,000 clones, 65% to 70% of them detected only once. The ten largest clonotypes hold more than 15% of the sample. The material sequenced was CD8+ T cells sorted from blood. The receptors shown here come from an adult with rheumatoid arthritis.

This clone occurred a few times. The V and J genes are TRBV2 and TRBJ2-7, with D possibly being TRBD1 (5 bases). V was shortened by 11 bases and J by 5 bases, with 13 bases between the two germline ends. The CDR3 is 11 residues long. The V gene's germline CDR1 is SNHLY and CDR2 FYNNEI. CDR3 loop: CASSGYHEQYF. CDR3 coding DNA: TGTGCCTCCTCAGGGTACCACGAGCAGTACTTC.

The chain links TRBV12-2 to TRBJ2-1; the table's D call, TRBD2, has no DNA check behind it. TRBV12-2 is a pseudogene segment. The CDR3 runs to 17 residues. CDR3 protein: CASRSQRRGLIDNEQFF. DNA for the CDR3: TGTGCAAGTCGCTCCCAGAGACGGGGGTTGATCGACAATGAGCAGTTCTTC.

This clone was detected once. CDR3 region: CASSLRQHNEQFF. CDR3 DNA sequence: TGTGCCAGCAGCTTGAGGCAACACAATGAGCAGTTCTTC. The V gene is TRBV11-3, the J gene TRBJ2-1; unclear D gene. V gave up 3 bases and J gave up 5 bases, with 8 bases separating them. The CDR3 has 13 residues. Germline V lookup: CDR1 SGHNT, CDR2 YENEEA.

This clone has just a few counts. This chain connects TRBV27 to TRBJ2-5; 13 positions agree with TRBD2. V trimming: 5 bases; J trimming: 1 base; junction bases outside the gene matches: 4. The CDR3 totals 16 residues. Germline V lookup: CDR1 MNHEY, CDR2 SMNVEV (reference sequence). The CDR3 loop is CASSPGLAGVQETQYF. CDR3 coding DNA: TGTGCCAGCAGTCCAGGACTAGCGGGGGTCCAAGAGACCCAGTACTTC.

The chain has TRBV4-2 and TRBJ2-5; TRBD2 is a possible D gene (6 bases). The CDR3 has 16 amino acids. Trimming pared 0 bases from V and 5 bases from J, leaving 16 bases between. Per germline, CDR1 LGHNA and CDR2 YNFKEQ. CDR3 nucleotides: TGTGCCAGCAGCCAAGAAGGCGGGGCGAGGGGTGAGACCCAGTACTTC. Encoded protein: CASSQEGGARGETQYF.

CDR3 nucleotide sequence: TGTGCCAGCAGCTTTCCCGGACAGGGCATCTACGAGCAGTACTTC. This sequence encodes CASSFPGQGIYEQYF. This chain joins TRBV7-9 and TRBJ2-7, with 8 bases aligning to TRBD1. J gave up 3 bases and V 3 bases, and 7 bases lay outside the gene matches. Germline V CDR1 and CDR2: SEHNR, FQNEAQ (reference sequence). This CDR3 comprises 15 residues.

The V gene is TRBV10-1, the J gene TRBJ2-7; D might be TRBD1 or TRBD2, each matching 6 bases. Germline assignment: CDR1 WNHNN and CDR2 SYGVQD (reference sequence). This CDR3 spans 14 amino acids. V was trimmed by 3 bases and J by 2 bases, leaving 11 bases between them. The CDR3 spells CASSETGRTYEQYF. CDR3 sequence (DNA): TGCGCCAGCAGTGAAACAGGGAGGACCTACGAGCAGTACTTC.

The CDR3 bases are TGTGCCAGCAGCGTATGGACAGGGAGTGTCAATCAGCCCCAGCATTTT. Its protein is CASSVWTGSVNQPQHF. The V gene is TRBV5-6, the J gene TRBJ1-5, with 8 bases matching TRBD1. Germline assignment: CDR1 SGHDT and CDR2 YYEEEE. This CDR3 is built from 16 residues. J gave up 3 bases and V 4 bases, and 9 bases lay outside the gene matches. The complete variable domain, with remaining parts taken from reference TRBV5-6 and TRBJ1-5, reads DAGVTQSPTHLIKTRGQQVTLRCSPKSGHDTVSWYQQALGQGPQFIFQYYEEEERQRGNFPDRFSGHQFPNYSSELNVNALLLGDSALYLCASSVWTGSVNQPQHFGDGTRLSIL.

The gene calls are TRBV2 and TRBJ2-2; TRBD1 aligns across 9 bases. Germline V CDR1 and CDR2: SNHLY, FYNNEI. The CDR3 length is 15 residues. The J segment lost 8 bases and the V segment lost 6 bases, leaving 10 bases of the junction unmatched. CDR3 bases: TGTGCCAGCAGGGGCGGGACAGGGTATACAGGGGAGCTGTTTTTT. This sequence encodes CASRGGTGYTGELFF.